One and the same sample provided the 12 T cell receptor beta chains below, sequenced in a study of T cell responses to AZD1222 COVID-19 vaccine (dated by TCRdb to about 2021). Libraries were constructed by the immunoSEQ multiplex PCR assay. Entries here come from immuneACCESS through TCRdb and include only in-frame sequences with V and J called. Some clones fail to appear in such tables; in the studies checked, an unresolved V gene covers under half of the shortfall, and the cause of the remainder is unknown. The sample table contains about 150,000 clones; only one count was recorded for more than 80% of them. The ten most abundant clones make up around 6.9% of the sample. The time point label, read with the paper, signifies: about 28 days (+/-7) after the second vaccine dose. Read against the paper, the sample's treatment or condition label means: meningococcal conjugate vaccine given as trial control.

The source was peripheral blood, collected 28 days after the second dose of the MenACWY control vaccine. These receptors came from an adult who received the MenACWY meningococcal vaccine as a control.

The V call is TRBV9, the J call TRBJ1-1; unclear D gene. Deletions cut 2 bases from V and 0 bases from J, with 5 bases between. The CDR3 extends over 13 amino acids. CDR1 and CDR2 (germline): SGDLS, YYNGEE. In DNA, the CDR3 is TGTGCCAGCAGCGTTAACATGAACACTGAAGCTTTCTTT. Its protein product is CASSVNMNTEAFF.

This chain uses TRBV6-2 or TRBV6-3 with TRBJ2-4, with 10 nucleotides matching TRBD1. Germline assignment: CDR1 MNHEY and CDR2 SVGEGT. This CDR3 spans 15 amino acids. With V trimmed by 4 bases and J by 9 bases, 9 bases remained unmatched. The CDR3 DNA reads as TGTGCCAGCAGTTCCCGGGACAGGGGTATTAGCATTCAGTACTTC. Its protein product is CASSSRDRGISIQYF.

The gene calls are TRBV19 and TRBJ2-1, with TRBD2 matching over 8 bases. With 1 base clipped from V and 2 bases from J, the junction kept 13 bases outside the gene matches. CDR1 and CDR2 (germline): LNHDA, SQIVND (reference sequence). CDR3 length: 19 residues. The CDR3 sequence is CASSIVGSGVANPYNEQFF. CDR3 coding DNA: TGTGCCAGTAGTATAGTTGGTAGCGGGGTAGCAAATCCCTACAATGAGCAGTTCTTC.

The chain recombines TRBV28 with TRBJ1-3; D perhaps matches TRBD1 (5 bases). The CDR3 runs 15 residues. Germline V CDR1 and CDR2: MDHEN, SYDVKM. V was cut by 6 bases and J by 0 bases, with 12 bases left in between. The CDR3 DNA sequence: TGTGCCAGCAGCTATACAGGTGACTCTGGAAACACCATATATTTT. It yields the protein CASSYTGDSGNTIYF.

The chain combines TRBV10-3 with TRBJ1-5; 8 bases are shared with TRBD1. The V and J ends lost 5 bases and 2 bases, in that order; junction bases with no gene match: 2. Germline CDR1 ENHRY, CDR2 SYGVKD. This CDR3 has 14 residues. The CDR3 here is CAISLDRGNQPQHF. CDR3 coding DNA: TGTGCCATCAGTTTGGACAGGGGCAATCAGCCCCAGCATTTT.

The CDR3 here is CASSIMRGRTDTQYF. CDR3 DNA: TGTGCCAGCAGCATAATGAGGGGGAGGACAGATACGCAGTATTTT. The chain links TRBV7-8 to TRBJ2-3, with D possibly being TRBD1 or TRBD2 (6 bases each). Trimming shortened V by 5 bases and J by 3 bases, and 15 bases separated the two germline ends. The CDR3 spans 15 residues. The germline V gene encodes CDR1 SGHVS and CDR2 FQNEAQ.

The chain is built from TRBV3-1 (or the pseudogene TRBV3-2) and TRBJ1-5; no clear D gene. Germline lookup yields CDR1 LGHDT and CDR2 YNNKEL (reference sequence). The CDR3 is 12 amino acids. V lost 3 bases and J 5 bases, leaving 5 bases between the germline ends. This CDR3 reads CASSQVDQPQHF. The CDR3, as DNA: TGTGCCAGCAGCCAGGTTGATCAGCCCCAGCATTTT.

DNA of the CDR3: TGTGCCAGCAGCCAAGATCTCGACAGCGAGAACTATGGCTACACCTTC. Translated: CASSQDLDSENYGYTF. This sequence joins TRBV3-1 (or the pseudogene TRBV3-2) and TRBJ1-2; D might be TRBD1 (5 bases). The CDR3 totals 16 residues. Between the trimmed V and J ends, which lost 0 bases and 2 bases, there was a span of 13 bases. Germline-derived CDR1 and CDR2 are LGHDT and YNNKEL (reference sequence).

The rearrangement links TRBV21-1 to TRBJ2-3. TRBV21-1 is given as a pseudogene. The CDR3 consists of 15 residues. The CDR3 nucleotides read TGTGCCAGCAGCAAACCAAGGAAAAGCACAGATACGCAGTATTTT. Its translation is CASSKPRKSTDTQYF.

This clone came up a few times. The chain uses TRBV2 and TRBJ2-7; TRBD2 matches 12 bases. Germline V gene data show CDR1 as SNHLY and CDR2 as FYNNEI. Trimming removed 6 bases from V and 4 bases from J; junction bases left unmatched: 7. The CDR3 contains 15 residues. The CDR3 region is CASRESLAGGYEQYF. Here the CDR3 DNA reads TGTGCCAGCAGAGAGTCCCTAGCGGGGGGGTACGAGCAGTACTTC.

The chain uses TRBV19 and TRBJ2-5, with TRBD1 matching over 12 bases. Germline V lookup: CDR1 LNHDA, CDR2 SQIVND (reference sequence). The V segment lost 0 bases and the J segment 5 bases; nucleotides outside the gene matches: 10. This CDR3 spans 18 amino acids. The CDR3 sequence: CASSIDPPGQGARETQYF. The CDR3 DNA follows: TGTGCCAGTAGTATAGATCCCCCGGGACAGGGGGCGCGTGAGACCCAGTACTTC.

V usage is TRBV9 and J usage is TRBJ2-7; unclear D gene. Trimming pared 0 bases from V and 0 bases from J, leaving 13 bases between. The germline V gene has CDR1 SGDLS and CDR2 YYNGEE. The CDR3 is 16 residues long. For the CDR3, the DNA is TGTGCCAGCAGCGTAGGGCCCGGCAGCCTCTCCTACGAGCAGTACTTC. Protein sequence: CASSVGPGSLSYEQYF.